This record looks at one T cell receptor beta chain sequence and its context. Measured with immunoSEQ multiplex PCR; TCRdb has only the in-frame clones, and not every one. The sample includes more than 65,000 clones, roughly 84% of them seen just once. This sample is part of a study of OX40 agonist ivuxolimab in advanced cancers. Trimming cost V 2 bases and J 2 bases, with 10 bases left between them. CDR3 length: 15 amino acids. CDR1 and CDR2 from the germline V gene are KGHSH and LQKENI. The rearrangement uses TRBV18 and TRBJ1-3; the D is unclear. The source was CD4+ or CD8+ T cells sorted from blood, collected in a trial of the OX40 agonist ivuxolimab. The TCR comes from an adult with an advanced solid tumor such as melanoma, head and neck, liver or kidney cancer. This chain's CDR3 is CASSPNTVTGNTIYF. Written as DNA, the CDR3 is TGTGCCAGCTCACCAAATACGGTAACTGGAAACACCATATATTTT.